This is a list of T cell receptor beta chains from one sample in a study of OX40 agonist ivuxolimab in advanced cancers. Sequenced by immunoSEQ multiplex PCR; TCRdb stores in-frame clones only, minus some. The sample shows approximately 90,000 clones, about 90% of them seen only once. The specimen comprised CD4+ or CD8+ T cells sorted from blood, sampled in a trial of the OX40 agonist ivuxolimab. These TCRs come from an adult with an advanced solid tumor such as melanoma, head and neck, liver or kidney cancer. CDR3s include the opening cysteine and the closing phenylalanine or tryptophan. The D gene is left open where the match is weak. Clone size is given for some rows only: seen once, a few or many times, or a class if the clone is expanded.

- TRBJ1-1 TRBV19 - TGTGCCAGTAGCCCAGGGGCGGACACTGAAGCTTTCTTT CASSPGADTEAFF
- TRBJ2-1 TRBV10-1 - TGCGCCAGCAGTGCGTTTCGGCTAGCGCCAAATAATGAGCAGTTCTTC CASSAFRLAPNNEQFF
- TRBJ2-5 TRBV7-9 few TGTGCCAGCAGGCCTCGGGGTATCGGAGTAGAGACCCAGTACTTC CASRPRGIGVETQYF
TRBD1 TRBJ1-1 TRBV27 once TGTGCCAGCAGTTTATTAGTCACAGGGGGCGCAGATACTGAAGCTTTCTTT CASSLLVTGGADTEAFF
- TRBJ2-1 TRBV27 - TGTGCCAGCAGTTTCCTGGACAATGAGCAGTTCTTC CASSFLDNEQFF
TRBD2 TRBJ2-7 TRBV10-1 few TGCGCCAGCAGTCCACTAGCGGAGATCCCTACCTACGAGCAGTACTTC CASSPLAEIPTYEQYF
- TRBJ2-2 TRBV7-6 - TGTGCCAGCAGCTTAGACAGGGAGAGTGGGGAGCTGTTTTTT CASSLDRESGELFF
- TRBJ2-5 TRBV2 - TGTGCCAGCAGTGAAGGTTTGGAGACCCAGTACTTC CASSEGLETQYF
- TRBJ1-1 TRBV7-6 - TGTGCCAGCAGCTTTTCAACAGGGAATACTGAAGCTTTCTTT CASSFSTGNTEAFF
TRBD2 TRBJ2-3 TRBV27 once TGTGCCAGCAGTAACCTAGCGGCCACAGATACGCAGTATTTT CASSNLAATDTQYF
TRBD2 TRBJ2-3 TRBV12-5 - TGTGCTAGTGGTCTCCCCCTGGGGGAGGGCCGTACAGATACGCAGTATTTT CASGLPLGEGRTDTQYF
- TRBJ2-1 TRBV9 - TGTGCCAGCAGCTCCGAATACAATGAGCAGTTCTTC CASSSEYNEQFF
- TRBJ2-2 TRBV14 - TGTGCCAGCAGCCACACACCTACCGGGGAGCTGTTTTTT CASSHTPTGELFF
- TRBJ1-4 TRBV30 - TGTGCCTGGAGTGACGACAGCCTGAATGAAAAACTGTTTTTT CAWSDDSLNEKLFF
TRBD1 TRBJ1-5 TRBV30 - TGTGCCTGCGCAGGGCAGGGGGCAGGTCAGCCCCAGCATTTT CACAGQGAGQPQHF
- TRBJ1-5 TRBV2 - TGTGCCAGCAGTGGTATTACTTCCAATCAGCCCCAGCATTTT CASSGITSNQPQHF
- TRBJ1-6 TRBV4-1 - TGCGCCAGCAGCCAGGGTATTTCACCCCTCCACTTT CASSQGISPLHF
- TRBJ2-7 TRBV27 once TGTGCCAGCAGACAAGGTTTAGGGCAGTACTTC CASRQGLGQYF
- TRBJ1-1 TRBV4-1 - TGCGCCAGCAGCCAAGGCGAATCGAACACTGAAGCTTTCTTT CASSQGESNTEAFF
- TRBJ2-7 TRBV7-9 - TGTGCCAGCAGCTTGGGAGGGGGGGGTGCGCCGCACGAGCAGTACTTC CASSLGGGGAPHEQYF
- TRBJ2-5 TRBV30 - TGTGCCTGGAGCCTAGGACAAAATCAAGAGACCCAGTACTTC CAWSLGQNQETQYF
- TRBJ2-7 TRBV10-2 - TGCGCCAGCCGACTAGGAGTGAGCTACGAGCAGTACTTC CASRLGVSYEQYF
- TRBJ1-2 TRBV18 few TGTGCCAGCTCACCACCTCTGGCGGGCAAGGTGTTCTATGGCTACACCTTC CASSPPLAGKVFYGYTF
- TRBJ2-2 TRBV7-9 - TGTGCCAGCAGCGAAGGGGGGCGATTTACCGGGGAGCTGTTTTTT CASSEGGRFTGELFF
TRBD2 TRBJ2-5 TRBV5-4 - TGTGCCAGCAGCTTGGTGGGGGGACTAGCGGGAGGAGAGACCCAGTACTTC CASSLVGGLAGGETQYF
- TRBJ2-7 TRBV5-5 - TGTGCCAGCAGCTTGCGTGGTTCCGGCGAGCAGTACTTC CASSLRGSGEQYF
TRBD2 TRBJ2-5 TRBV5-1 - TGCGCCAGCAGTTCAATGGCGGGGGGGAACCAAGAGACCCAGTACTTC CASSSMAGGNQETQYF
- TRBJ1-2 TRBV29-1 - TGCAGCGTTGAATCCACGGGGAACTATGGCTACACCTTC CSVESTGNYGYTF
- TRBJ2-7 TRBV30 - TGTGCCTGGAGATTAGGGCCCTCATACTACGAGCAGTACTTC CAWRLGPSYYEQYF
- TRBJ1-2 TRBV27 - TGTGCCAGTTCCGTCCGACCTCAAGACAGGAACTATGGCTACACCTTC CASSVRPQDRNYGYTF
- TRBJ1-3 TRBV11-3 - TGTGCCAGCAGCCCGGGAAGGACTGGAAACACCATATATTTT CASSPGRTGNTIYF
- TRBJ1-1 TRBV2 - TGTGCCAGCAGATATCGCTGGGGTGTAAACACTGAAGCTTTCTTT CASRYRWGVNTEAFF
- TRBJ2-7 TRBV6-5 - TGTGCCAGCAGTTACTCGAACTGGGCGGGAACCTACGAGCAGTACTTC CASSYSNWAGTYEQYF
- TRBJ1-2 TRBV7-9 - TGTGCCAGCAGCAGAGTGGGTCAGTCGACTTATGGCTACACCTTC CASSRVGQSTYGYTF
- TRBJ1-6 TRBV25-1 once TGTGCCAGCAGTATCACAGGGAGTTCACCCCTCCACTTT CASSITGSSPLHF
- TRBJ2-7 TRBV6-6 - TGTGCCAGCAGTTACTCGGACGGGACCTACGAGCAGTACTTC CASSYSDGTYEQYF
TRBD2 TRBJ2-3 TRBV12-5 - TGTGCTAGTGTAGCTAGCGGGGGAGGAGATACGCAGTATTTT CASVASGGGDTQYF
- TRBJ2-2 TRBV4-2 once TGTGCCAGCAGCTCCCCACCCAGCGGAGATAACACCGGGGAGCTGTTTTTT CASSSPPSGDNTGELFF
TRBD2 TRBJ2-2 TRBV30 - TGTGCCTGGAGTACTATACTAGCGGGAGGATCCGGGGAGCTGTTTTTT CAWSTILAGGSGELFF
- TRBJ2-1 TRBV2 - TGTGCCAGCCTTAGAGGCCCCTACAATGAGCAGTTCTTC CASLRGPYNEQFF
TRBD1 TRBJ2-2 TRBV5-4 - TGTGCCAGCAGCTGGACAGGGGCCGGGGAGCTGTTTTTT CASSWTGAGELFF
- TRBJ1-1 TRBV4-1 - TGCGCCAGCAGCAGGGGCCGAGAAGCCACTGAAGCTTTCTTT CASSRGREATEAFF
TRBD2 TRBJ2-2 TRBV9 - TGTGCCAGCAGCGTATATCCCATAGCGGGAGAGAACACCGGGGAGCTGTTTTTT CASSVYPIAGENTGELFF
- TRBJ1-1 TRBV5-1 - TGCGCCAGCAGCTATGGGACGGCGAACACTGAAGCTTTCTTT CASSYGTANTEAFF
- TRBJ2-7 TRBV10-3 medium-sized TGTGCCACAGGGGAGACTAGCTACGAGCAGTACTTC CATGETSYEQYF
TRBD2 TRBJ2-3 TRBV5-6 - TGTGCCAGCAGCACCGGGGCCGGAGGGAGGGCCAGTTTAGATACGCAGTATTTT CASSTGAGGRASLDTQYF
TRBD2 TRBJ2-1 TRBV7-3 - TGTGCCAGCAGCTTCCATCAGCGGGACCTCTACAATGAGCAGTTCTTC CASSFHQRDLYNEQFF
- TRBJ1-1 TRBV9 - TGTGCCAGCAGCGTAAGTAGGGACCCGAACACTGAAGCTTTCTTT CASSVSRDPNTEAFF
- TRBJ2-7 TRBV5-6 - TGTGCCAGCAGTTGGACCAACACATTCTACGAGCAGTACTTC CASSWTNTFYEQYF